This is a list of T cell receptor beta chains from one sample in a study of blood T cell repertoires in COVID-19. Using immunoSEQ multiplex PCR, the repertoire was profiled, and TCRdb retains in-frame clones only, with some absent. The sample gives around 130,000 clones, 85% of which show up once; 4.3% is in the top ten. Material: peripheral blood. These TCRs come from a human donor in a cohort sampled during active COVID-19. Both conserved end residues are part of each CDR3. The D gene is left open where the match is weak. Clone size, where shown, is once, few, many, or a class for clones that have expanded.

clone_size	d_call	v_call	j_call	cdr3_aa	cdr3_nt
-	TRBD1	TRBV7-2	TRBJ1-2	CASSSSGTGGYVAGGYTF	TGTGCCAGCAGCTCCTCCGGGACAGGGGGTTACGTGGCGGGTGGCTACACCTTC
-	-	TRBV11-2	TRBJ2-1	CASSLDRISIEQFF	TGTGCCAGCAGCTTAGATCGGATTAGCATTGAGCAGTTCTTC
-	TRBD2	TRBV6-2/TRBV6-3	TRBJ2-1	CASSLVVAGVGEQFF	TGTGCCAGCAGTCTCGTAGTAGCGGGAGTAGGTGAGCAGTTCTTC
-	-	TRBV30	TRBJ1-5	CACGAPGGQPQHF	TGTGCCTGCGGGGCACCTGGGGGGCAGCCCCAGCATTTT
-	-	TRBV29-1	TRBJ1-3	CSVVQGSGNTIYF	TGCAGCGTTGTACAGGGATCAGGAAACACCATATATTTT
-	TRBD1	TRBV6-2/TRBV6-3	TRBJ1-2	CASSYRSGTATYGYTF	TGTGCCAGCAGTTACAGATCCGGGACAGCGACCTATGGCTACACCTTC
-	-	TRBV18	TRBJ1-2	CASSQQTGQWGDGYTF	TGTGCCAGCTCCCAACAAACAGGGCAATGGGGAGATGGCTACACCTTC
-	TRBD1	TRBV4-1	TRBJ2-3	CASSPDRGRGGDTQYF	TGCGCCAGCAGCCCCGACAGGGGACGGGGCGGAGATACGCAGTATTTT
once	-	TRBV5-6	TRBJ2-1	CASSRRGSSSSYNEQFF	TGTGCCAGCAGCCGGAGGGGTAGTAGTAGCTCCTACAATGAGCAGTTCTTC
-	TRBD1	TRBV30	TRBJ1-3	CAWSKDRVYENTIYF	TGTGCCTGGAGTAAGGACAGGGTTTACGAAAACACCATATATTTT
-	TRBD2	TRBV7-2	TRBJ2-3	CASSPFSGGAGDTQYF	TGTGCCAGCAGCCCCTTTAGCGGGGGGGCCGGAGATACGCAGTATTTT
-	TRBD1	TRBV7-3	TRBJ2-1	CASSLGRTGVRGEQFF	TGTGCCAGCAGCTTAGGCAGGACAGGGGTCCGCGGTGAGCAGTTCTTC
once	TRBD1	TRBV9	TRBJ2-3	CASSVGAGGSTDTQYF	TGTGCCAGCAGCGTAGGGGCAGGGGGAAGCACAGATACGCAGTATTTT
-	-	TRBV6-5	TRBJ1-1	CASRSQRTEAFF	TGTGCCAGCAGGTCTCAGAGGACTGAAGCTTTCTTT
-	-	TRBV14	TRBJ2-5	CASSQLRGSLETQYF	TGTGCCAGCAGCCAGCTCAGGGGCTCCCTAGAGACCCAGTACTTC
once	-	TRBV5-5	TRBJ1-5	CASSLEQGNQPQHF	TGTGCCAGCAGCTTGGAACAGGGCAATCAGCCCCAGCATTTT
-	TRBD2	TRBV24-1	TRBJ2-2	CATSDPVPGLSTGELFF	TGTGCCACCAGTGATCCAGTCCCGGGACTAAGTACCGGGGAGCTGTTTTTT
-	TRBD1	TRBV24-1	TRBJ2-1	CATSDFNRGRDEQFF	TGTGCCACCAGTGATTTTAATAGGGGGCGGGATGAGCAGTTCTTC
-	-	TRBV5-1	TRBJ1-1	CASSLLSGATEAFF	TGCGCCAGCAGCTTATTATCGGGAGCGACTGAAGCTTTCTTT
-	-	TRBV5-1	TRBJ2-1	CASSRHQTASNEQFF	TGCGCCAGCAGCCGCCATCAAACAGCTTCCAATGAGCAGTTCTTC
-	TRBD2	TRBV5-1	TRBJ2-3	CASSLSTSDTQYF	TGCGCCAGCAGCTTGTCGACTAGCGACACGCAGTATTTT
-	-	TRBV5-1	TRBJ2-6	CASSRVAGANVLTF	TGCGCCAGCAGCCGGGTGGCTGGGGCCAACGTCCTGACTTTC
-	TRBD1	TRBV4-1	TRBJ1-1	CASSQQGTANTEAFF	TGCGCCAGCAGCCAACAGGGGACAGCGAACACTGAAGCTTTCTTT
-	-	TRBV15	TRBJ1-1	CATSRDLAGATEAFF	TGTGCCACCAGCAGAGATCTTGCAGGGGCCACTGAAGCTTTCTTT
-	-	TRBV6-4	TRBJ1-6	CASSEWQGNSPLHF	TGTGCCAGCAGTGAGTGGCAGGGAAATTCACCCCTCCACTTT
-	TRBD2	TRBV19	TRBJ2-1	CASMLAGVVYNEQFF	TGTGCCAGCATGCTAGCGGGAGTTGTCTACAATGAGCAGTTCTTC
-	-	TRBV19	TRBJ2-6	CATVPPGSGGANVLTF	TGTGCCACCGTACCCCCAGGATCAGGTGGGGCCAACGTCCTGACTTTC
-	TRBD2	TRBV27	TRBJ2-5	CATRLAGGPETQYF	TGTGCCACCCGACTAGCGGGAGGGCCTGAGACCCAGTACTTC
-	TRBD1	TRBV29-1	TRBJ1-2	CSVWTQGAGGGYTF	TGCAGCGTATGGACTCAGGGGGCAGGAGGTGGCTACACCTTC
-	-	TRBV10-3	TRBJ1-1	CAISRKGTEAFF	TGTGCCATCAGTCGGAAGGGGACTGAAGCTTTCTTT
-	TRBD1	TRBV5-1	TRBJ1-2	CASSLGEGDRGRYGYTF	TGCGCCAGCAGCTTGGGTGAGGGGGACAGGGGTCGGTATGGCTACACCTTC
-	-	TRBV3-1/TRBV3-2	TRBJ2-2	CASSQVTGNTGELFF	TGTGCCAGCAGCCAAGTTACTGGGAACACCGGGGAGCTGTTTTTT
-	-	TRBV4-3	TRBJ2-3	CASSQESHGSRDTQYF	TGCGCCAGCAGCCAAGAATCCCATGGGAGCAGAGATACGCAGTATTTT